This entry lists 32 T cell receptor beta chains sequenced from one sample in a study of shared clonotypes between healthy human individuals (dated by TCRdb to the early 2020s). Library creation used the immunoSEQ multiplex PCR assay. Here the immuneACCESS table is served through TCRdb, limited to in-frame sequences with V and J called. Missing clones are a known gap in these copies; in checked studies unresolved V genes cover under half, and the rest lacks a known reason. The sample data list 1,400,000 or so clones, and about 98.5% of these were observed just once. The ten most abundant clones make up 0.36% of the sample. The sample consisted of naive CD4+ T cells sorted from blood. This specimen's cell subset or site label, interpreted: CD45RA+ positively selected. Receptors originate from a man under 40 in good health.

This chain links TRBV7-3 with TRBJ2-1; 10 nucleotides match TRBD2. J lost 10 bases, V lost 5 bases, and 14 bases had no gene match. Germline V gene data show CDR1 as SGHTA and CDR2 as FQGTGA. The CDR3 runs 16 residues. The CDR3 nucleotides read TGTGCCAGCAGCCCCACCAGCGGGAGGGTCACTTCCGAGCAGTTCTTC. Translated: CASSPTSGRVTSEQFF.

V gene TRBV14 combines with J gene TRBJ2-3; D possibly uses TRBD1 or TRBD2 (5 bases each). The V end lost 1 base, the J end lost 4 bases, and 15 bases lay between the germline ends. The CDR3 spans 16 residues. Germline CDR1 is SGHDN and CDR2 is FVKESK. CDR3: CASSQGGIRSPDTQYF. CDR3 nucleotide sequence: TGTGCCAGCAGCCAAGGGGGGATTCGGAGTCCAGATACGCAGTATTTT.

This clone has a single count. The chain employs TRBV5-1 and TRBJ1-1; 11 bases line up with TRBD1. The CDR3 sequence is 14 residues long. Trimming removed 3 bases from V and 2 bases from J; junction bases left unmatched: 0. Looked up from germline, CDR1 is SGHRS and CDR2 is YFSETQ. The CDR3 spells CASSWTGGNTEAFF. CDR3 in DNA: TGCGCCAGCAGCTGGACAGGGGGCAACACTGAAGCTTTCTTT.

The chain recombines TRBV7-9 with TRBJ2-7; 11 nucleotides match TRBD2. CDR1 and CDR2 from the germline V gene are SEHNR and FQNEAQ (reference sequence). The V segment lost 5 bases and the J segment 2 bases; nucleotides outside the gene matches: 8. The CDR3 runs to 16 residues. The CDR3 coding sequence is TGTGCCAGCAGCCCCCAGACTAGCGGGATTACCTACGAGCAGTACTTC. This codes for CASSPQTSGITYEQYF.

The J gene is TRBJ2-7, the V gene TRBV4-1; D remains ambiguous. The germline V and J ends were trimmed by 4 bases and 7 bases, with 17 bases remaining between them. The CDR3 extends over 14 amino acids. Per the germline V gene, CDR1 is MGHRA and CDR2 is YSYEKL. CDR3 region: CASSPRSGRQEQYF. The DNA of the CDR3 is TGCGCCAGCAGCCCCCGTTCGGGTCGTCAAGAGCAGTACTTC.

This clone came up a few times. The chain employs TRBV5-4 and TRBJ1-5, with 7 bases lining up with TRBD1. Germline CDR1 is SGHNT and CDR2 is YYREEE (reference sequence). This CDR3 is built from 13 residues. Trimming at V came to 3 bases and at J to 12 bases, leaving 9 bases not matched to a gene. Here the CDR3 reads CASSYDRAARQHF. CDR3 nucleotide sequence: TGTGCCAGCAGCTATGACAGGGCAGCCCGCCAGCATTTT.

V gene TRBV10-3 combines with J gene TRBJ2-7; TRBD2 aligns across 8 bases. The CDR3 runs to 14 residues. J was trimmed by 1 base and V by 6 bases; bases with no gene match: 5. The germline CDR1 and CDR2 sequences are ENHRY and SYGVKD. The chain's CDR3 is CAIRTSGSSYEQYF. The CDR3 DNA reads TGTGCCATCAGAACTAGCGGTTCGTCCTACGAGCAGTACTTC.

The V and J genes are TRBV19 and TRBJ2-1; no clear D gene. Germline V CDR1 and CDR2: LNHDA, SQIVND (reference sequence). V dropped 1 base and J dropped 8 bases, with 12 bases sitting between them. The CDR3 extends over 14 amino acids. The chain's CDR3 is CASSIAALRDEQFF. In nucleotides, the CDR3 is TGTGCCAGTAGTATAGCGGCCCTTAGGGATGAGCAGTTCTTC. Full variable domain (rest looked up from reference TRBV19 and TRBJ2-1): DGGITQSPKYLFRKEGQNVTLSCEQNLNHDAMYWYRQDPGQGLRLIYYSQIVNDFQKGDIAEGYSVSREKKESFPLTVTSAQKNPTAFYLCASSIAALRDEQFFGPGTRLTVL.

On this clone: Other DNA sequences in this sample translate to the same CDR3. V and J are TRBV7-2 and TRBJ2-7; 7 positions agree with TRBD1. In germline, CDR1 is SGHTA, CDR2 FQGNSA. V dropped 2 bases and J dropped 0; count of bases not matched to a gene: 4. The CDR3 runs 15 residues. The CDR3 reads CASSLRTGSSYEQYF. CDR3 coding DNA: TGTGCCAGCAGCTTAAGGACAGGTAGCTCCTACGAGCAGTACTTC.

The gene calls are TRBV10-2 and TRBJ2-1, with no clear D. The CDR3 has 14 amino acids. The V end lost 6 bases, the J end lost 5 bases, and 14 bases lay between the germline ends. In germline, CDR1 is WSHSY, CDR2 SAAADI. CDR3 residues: CASRVSIRDNEQFF. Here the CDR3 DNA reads TGCGCCAGCAGGGTCTCGATACGGGACAATGAGCAGTTCTTC.

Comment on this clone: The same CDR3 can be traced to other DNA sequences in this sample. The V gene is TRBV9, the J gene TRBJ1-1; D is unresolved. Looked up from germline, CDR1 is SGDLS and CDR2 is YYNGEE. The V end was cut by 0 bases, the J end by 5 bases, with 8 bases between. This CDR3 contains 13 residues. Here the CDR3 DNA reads TGTGCCAGCAGCGTAGAGGGAGGAACTGAAGCTTTCTTT. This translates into CASSVEGGTEAFF.

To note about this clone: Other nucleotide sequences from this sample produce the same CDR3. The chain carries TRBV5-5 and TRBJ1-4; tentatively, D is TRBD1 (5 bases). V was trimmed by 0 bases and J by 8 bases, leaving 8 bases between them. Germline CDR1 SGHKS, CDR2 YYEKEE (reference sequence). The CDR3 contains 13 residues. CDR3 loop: CASSLGAGEKLFF. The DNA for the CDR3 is TGTGCCAGCAGCTTGGGGGCAGGGGAAAAACTGTTTTTT.

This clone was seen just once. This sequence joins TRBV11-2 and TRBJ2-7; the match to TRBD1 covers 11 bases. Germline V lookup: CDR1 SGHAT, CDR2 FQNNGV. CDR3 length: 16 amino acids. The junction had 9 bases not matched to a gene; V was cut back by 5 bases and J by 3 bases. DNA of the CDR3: TGTGCCAGCAGCGCCCGGACAGGGGGCGGACGCTACGAGCAGTACTTC. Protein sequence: CASSARTGGGRYEQYF.

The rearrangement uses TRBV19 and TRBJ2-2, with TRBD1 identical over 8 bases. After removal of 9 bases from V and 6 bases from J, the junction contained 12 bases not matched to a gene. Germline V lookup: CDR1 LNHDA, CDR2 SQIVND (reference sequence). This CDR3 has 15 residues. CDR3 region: CASLRTGSAPGELFF. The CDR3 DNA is TGTGCCAGCCTAAGGACAGGGTCTGCTCCCGGGGAGCTGTTTTTT.

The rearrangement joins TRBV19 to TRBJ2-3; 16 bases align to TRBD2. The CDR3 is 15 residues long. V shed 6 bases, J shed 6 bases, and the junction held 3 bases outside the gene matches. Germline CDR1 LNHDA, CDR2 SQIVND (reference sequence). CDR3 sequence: CASRGLAGGSDTQYF. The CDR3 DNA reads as TGTGCCAGTAGGGGACTAGCGGGAGGGTCGGATACGCAGTATTTT.

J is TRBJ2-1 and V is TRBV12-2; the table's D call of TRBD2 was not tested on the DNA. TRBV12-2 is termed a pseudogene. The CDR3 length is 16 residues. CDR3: CASRPFTSGRADEQFF. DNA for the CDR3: TGTGCAAGTCGCCCTTTTACTAGCGGGAGGGCCGATGAGCAGTTCTTC.

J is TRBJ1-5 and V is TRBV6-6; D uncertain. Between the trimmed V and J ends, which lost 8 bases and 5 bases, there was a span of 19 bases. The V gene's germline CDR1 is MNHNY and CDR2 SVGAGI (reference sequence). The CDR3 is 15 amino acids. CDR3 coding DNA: TGTGCCAGCCTACACCGGAGGACCGACGATCAGCCCCAGCATTTT. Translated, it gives CASLHRRTDDQPQHF.

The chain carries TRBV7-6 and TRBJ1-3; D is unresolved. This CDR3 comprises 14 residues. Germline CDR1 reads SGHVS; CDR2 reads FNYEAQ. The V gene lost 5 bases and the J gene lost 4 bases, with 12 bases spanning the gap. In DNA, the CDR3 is TGTGCCAGCAGCACGAGAGGTACGGGAAACACCATATATTTT. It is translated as CASSTRGTGNTIYF.

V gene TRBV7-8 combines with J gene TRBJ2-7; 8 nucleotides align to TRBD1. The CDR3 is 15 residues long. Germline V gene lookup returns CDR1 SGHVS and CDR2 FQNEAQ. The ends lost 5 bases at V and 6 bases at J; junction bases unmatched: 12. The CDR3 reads CASSPNSGGFSEQYF. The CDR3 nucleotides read TGTGCCAGCAGCCCGAATTCAGGGGGCTTCTCCGAGCAGTACTTC.

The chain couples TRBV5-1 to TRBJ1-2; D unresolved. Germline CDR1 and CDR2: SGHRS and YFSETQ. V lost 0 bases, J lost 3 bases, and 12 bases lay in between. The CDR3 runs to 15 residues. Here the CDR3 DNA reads TGCGCCAGCAGCTTGGAGGTCGGCGGGGACTATGGCTACACCTTC. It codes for CASSLEVGGDYGYTF.

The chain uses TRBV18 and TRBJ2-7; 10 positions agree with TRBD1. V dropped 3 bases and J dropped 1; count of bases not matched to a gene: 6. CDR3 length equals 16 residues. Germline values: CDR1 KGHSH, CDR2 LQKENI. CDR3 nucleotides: TGTGCCAGCTCACCCGGACAGGGGGTCGCGTCCTACGAGCAGTACTTC. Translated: CASSPGQGVASYEQYF.

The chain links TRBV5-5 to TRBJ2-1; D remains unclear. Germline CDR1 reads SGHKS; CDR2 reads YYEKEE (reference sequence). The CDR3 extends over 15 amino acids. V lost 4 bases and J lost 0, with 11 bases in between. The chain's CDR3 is CASSIALPSYNEQFF. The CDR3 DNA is TGTGCCAGCAGCATAGCACTTCCCTCCTACAATGAGCAGTTCTTC.

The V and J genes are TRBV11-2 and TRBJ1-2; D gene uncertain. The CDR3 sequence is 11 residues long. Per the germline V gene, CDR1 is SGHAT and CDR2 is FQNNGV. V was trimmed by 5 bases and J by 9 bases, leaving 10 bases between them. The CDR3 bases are TGTGCCAGCAGCCCCTCGCCCAGCTACACCTTC. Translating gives CASSPSPSYTF. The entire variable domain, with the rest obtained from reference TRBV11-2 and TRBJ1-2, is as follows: EAGVAQSPRYKIIEKRQSVAFWCNPISGHATLYWYQQILGQGPKLLIQFQNNGVVDDSQLPKDRFSAERLKGVDSTLKIQPAKLEDSAVYLCASSPSPSYTFGSGTRLTVV.

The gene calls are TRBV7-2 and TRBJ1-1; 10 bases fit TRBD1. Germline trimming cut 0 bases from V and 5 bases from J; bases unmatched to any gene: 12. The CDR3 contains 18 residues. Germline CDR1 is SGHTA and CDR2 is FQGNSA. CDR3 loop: CASSLAVLVPGQGTEAFF. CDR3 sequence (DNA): TGTGCCAGCAGCTTAGCCGTATTAGTACCGGGACAGGGGACTGAAGCTTTCTTT.

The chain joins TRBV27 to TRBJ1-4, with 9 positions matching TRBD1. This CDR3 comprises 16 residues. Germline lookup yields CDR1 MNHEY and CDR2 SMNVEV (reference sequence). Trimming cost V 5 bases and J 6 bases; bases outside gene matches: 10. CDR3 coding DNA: TGTGCCAGCAGTGCCCTAGCCGGGACAGGGTATGAAAAACTGTTTTTT. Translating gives CASSALAGTGYEKLFF.

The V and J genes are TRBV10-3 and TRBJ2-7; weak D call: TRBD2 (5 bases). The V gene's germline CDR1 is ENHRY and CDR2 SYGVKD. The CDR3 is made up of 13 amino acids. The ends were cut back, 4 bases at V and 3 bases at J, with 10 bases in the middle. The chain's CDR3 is CAISVEVGYEQYF. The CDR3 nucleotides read TGTGCCATCAGTGTGGAGGTAGGCTACGAGCAGTACTTC.

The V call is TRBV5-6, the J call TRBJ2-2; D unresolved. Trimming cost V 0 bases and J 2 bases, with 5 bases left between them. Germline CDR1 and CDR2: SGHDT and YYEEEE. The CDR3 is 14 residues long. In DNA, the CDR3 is TGTGCCAGCAGCTTGGACAGAAACACCGGGGAGCTGTTTTTT. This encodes CASSLDRNTGELFF.

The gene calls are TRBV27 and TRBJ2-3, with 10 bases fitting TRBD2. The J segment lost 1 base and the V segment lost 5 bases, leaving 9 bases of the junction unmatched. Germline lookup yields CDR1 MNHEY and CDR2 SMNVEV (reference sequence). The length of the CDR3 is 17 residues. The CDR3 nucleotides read TGTGCCAGCAGTAGGCTAGCGGGAGTAGGGGGCACAGATACGCAGTATTTT. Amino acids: CASSRLAGVGGTDTQYF.

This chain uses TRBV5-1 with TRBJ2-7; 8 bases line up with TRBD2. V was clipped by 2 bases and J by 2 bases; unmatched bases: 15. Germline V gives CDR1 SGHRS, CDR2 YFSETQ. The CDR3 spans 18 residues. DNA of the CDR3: TGCGCCAGCAGCTTTTCCCTCAGCGGAGCGGGAGCAGCCTACGAGCAGTACTTC. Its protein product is CASSFSLSGAGAAYEQYF. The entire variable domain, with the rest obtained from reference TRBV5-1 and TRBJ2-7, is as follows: KAGVTQTPRYLIKTRGQQVTLSCSPISGHRSVSWYQQTPGQGLQFLFEYFSETQRNKGNFPGRFSGRQFSNSRSEMNVSTLELGDSALYLCASSFSLSGAGAAYEQYFGPGTRLTVT.

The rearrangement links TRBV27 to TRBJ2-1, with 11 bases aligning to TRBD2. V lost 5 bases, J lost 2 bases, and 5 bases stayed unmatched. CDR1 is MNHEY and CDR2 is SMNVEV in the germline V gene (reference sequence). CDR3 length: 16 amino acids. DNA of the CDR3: TGTGCCAGCAGTGCTGGGACTAGCGGAGCCTACAATGAGCAGTTCTTC. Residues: CASSAGTSGAYNEQFF.

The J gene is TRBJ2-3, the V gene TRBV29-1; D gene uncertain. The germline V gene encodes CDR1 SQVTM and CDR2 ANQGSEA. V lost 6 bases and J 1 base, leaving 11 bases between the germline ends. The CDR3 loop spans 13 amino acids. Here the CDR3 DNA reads TGCAGCGTGAGTGGTAGGGGCACAGATACGCAGTATTTT. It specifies CSVSGRGTDTQYF.

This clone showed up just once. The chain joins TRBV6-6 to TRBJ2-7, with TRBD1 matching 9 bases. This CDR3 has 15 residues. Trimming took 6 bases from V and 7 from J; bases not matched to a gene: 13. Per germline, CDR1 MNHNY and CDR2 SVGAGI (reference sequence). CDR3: CASRLRDRAREEQYF. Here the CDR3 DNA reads TGTGCCAGCAGATTACGGGACAGGGCTCGTGAGGAGCAGTACTTC.